This T cell receptor beta chain appears in the sequencing data of a study of blood T cell repertoires in COVID-19 (dated by TCRdb to about 2020). Regarding the research as a whole: Collaborator samples came from the United States, Italy and Spain and covered acute and convalescent phases of COVID-19. The material from the prospective study consisted of cDNA or gDNA derived from T cells, B-cell-depleted T cells, or PBMCs. The dataset comprised deeply sampled blood TCRbeta repertoires from subjects exposed to, actively infected with, or recovered from COVID-19. The repertoires were made available in a free public database intended to serve as a resource for research on the immune response to SARS-CoV-2. The samples were drawn from two sources: the first 160 participants of the ongoing ImmuneRACE study, and fewer than 1,500 subjects contributed by 6 global collaborators. The sample metadata nearly always contained a de-identified subject ID, COVID-19 status, age in years and sex. Where available, HLA class I and class II types were obtained from metadata supplied by the sample provider rather than from assay-based typing. The investigation overall reported the following: The amount of clinical and demographic metadata varied by source and participant and was provided uncurated.

TCRbeta CDR3 regions were amplified from genomic DNA using the immunoSEQ Assay, a bias-controlled multiplex PCR. Per the source publication's procedure: Nucleated cell counts per sample were estimated from amplification of reference gene primers within the assay. Sequence reads were collapsed and filtered to measure the absolute abundance of every unique TCRbeta CDR3 rearrangement. Productive Simpson clonality was computed per sample as the square root of Simpson's diversity index over productive rearrangements. What TCRdb holds here is the immuneACCESS table cut down to in-frame rearrangements. Part of the clones is not present; checked against another copy, under half of the missing clones reflect an unresolved V gene, and the others are unexplained. The V and J calls and clone size are taken from that table; D and trimming were inferred from the DNA. The sample contains more than 150,000 clones, 65% to 85% of them found a single time. The ten largest clonotypes hold approximately 2.9% of the sample.

Comment on this clone: Its cognate antigen has yet to be identified. It has no much larger one-base neighbor in the sample; base qualities were not kept.

Whole blood was collected in K2EDTA tubes by collaborating institutions according to the institutions' own protocols. Collaborator samples were shipped for TCRbeta analysis as frozen whole blood, isolated PBMCs, or DNA extracted from either sample type. From its cysteine to its phenylalanine, the CDR3 spans 20 amino acids. The retained sequence is limited to the CDR3, 60 bases, with the frame set at the first base. The trim is 3 bases for V and 1 base for J, with a gap of 24 bases between the germline ends. CDR1 and CDR2 (LGHDT, YNNKEL) derive from the germline V gene (reference sequence). The TCR originated in a woman aged 60 to 75 with acute or convalescent COVID-19. Sequenced material: peripheral blood. Recombination joined TRBV3-1 (or the pseudogene TRBV3-2) with TRBJ1-4, and TRBD1 may be the D gene, going by 6 matching bases. The sequence in DNA is TGTGCCAGCAGCCACTTGCTAGGGAGGGGGATGGTAGGAACTAATGAAAAACTGTTTTTT. This translates into CASSHLLGRGMVGTNEKLFF.